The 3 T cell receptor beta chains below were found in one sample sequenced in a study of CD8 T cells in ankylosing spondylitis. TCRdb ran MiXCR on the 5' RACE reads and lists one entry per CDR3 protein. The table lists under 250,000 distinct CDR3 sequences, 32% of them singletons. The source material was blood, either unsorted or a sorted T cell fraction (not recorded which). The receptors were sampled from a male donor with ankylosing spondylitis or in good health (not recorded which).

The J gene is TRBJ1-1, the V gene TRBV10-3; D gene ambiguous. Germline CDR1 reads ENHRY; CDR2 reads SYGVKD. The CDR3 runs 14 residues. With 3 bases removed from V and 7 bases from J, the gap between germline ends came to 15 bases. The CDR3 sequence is CAISEALGWDEAFF. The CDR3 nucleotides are TGTGCCATCAGTGAAGCGTTGGGGTGGGATGAAGCTTTCTTT.

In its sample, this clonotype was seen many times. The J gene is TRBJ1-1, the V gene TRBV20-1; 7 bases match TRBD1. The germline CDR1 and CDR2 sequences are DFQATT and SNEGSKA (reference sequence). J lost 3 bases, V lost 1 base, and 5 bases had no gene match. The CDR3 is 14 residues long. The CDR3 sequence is CSARGLTGYTEAFF. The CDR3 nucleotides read TGCAGTGCTAGAGGCCTGACAGGGTACACTGAAGCTTTCTTT.

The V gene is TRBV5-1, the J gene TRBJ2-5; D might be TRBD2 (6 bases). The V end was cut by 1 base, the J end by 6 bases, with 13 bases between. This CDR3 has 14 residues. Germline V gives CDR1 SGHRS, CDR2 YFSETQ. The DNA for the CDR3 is TGCGCCAGCAGCTTGACGTGGCGGGGCCAGACCCAGTACTTC. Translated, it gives CASSLTWRGQTQYF.